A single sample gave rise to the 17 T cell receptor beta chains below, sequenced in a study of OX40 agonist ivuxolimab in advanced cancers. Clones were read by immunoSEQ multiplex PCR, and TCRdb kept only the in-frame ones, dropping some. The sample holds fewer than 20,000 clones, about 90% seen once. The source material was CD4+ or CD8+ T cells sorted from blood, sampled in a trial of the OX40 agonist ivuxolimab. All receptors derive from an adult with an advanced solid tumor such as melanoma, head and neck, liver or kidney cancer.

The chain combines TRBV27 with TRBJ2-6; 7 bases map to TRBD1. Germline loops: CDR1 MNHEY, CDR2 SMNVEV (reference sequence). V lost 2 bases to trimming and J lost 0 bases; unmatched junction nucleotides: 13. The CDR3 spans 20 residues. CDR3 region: CASSLNPRQGYFSGANVLTF. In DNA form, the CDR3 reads TGTGCCAGCAGTTTAAACCCTAGACAGGGTTATTTCTCTGGGGCCAACGTCCTGACTTTC.

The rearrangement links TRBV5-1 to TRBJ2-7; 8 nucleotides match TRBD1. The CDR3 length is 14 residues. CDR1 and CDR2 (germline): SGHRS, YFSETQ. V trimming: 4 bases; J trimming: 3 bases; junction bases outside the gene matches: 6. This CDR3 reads CASSIGTGGYEQYF. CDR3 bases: TGCGCCAGCAGCATCGGGACAGGTGGCTACGAGCAGTACTTC. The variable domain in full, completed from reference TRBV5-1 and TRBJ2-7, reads KAGVTQTPRYLIKTRGQQVTLSCSPISGHRSVSWYQQTPGQGLQFLFEYFSETQRNKGNFPGRFSGRQFSNSRSEMNVSTLELGDSALYLCASSIGTGGYEQYFGPGTRLTVT.

Here the CDR3 reads CASTGRTDRVATEAFF. CDR3 nucleotide sequence: TGTGCCAGCACCGGAAGAACTGACAGGGTTGCCACTGAAGCTTTCTTT. The chain carries TRBV9 and TRBJ1-1, with TRBD1 identical over 7 bases. V dropped 6 bases and J dropped 4; count of bases not matched to a gene: 15. This CDR3 region has 16 residues. CDR1 is SGDLS and CDR2 is YYNGEE in the germline V gene.

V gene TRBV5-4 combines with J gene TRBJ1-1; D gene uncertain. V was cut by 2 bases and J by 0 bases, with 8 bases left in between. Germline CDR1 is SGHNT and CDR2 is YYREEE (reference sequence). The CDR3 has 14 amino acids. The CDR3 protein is CASSFTSLNTEAFF. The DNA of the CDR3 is TGTGCCAGCAGCTTTACTTCCCTGAACACTGAAGCTTTCTTT.

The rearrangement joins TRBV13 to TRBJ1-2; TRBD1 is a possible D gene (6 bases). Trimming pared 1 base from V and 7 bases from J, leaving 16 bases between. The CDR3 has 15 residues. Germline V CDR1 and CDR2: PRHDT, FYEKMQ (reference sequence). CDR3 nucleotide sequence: TGTGCCAGCAGCTTAGTGCTGCGGACAGACGCTGGCTACACCTTC. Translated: CASSLVLRTDAGYTF.

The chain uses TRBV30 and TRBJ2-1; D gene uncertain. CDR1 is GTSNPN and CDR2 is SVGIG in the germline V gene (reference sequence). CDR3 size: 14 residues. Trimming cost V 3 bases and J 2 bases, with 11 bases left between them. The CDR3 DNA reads TGTGCCTGGAGGGGGAACCCCACCTACAATGAGCAGTTCTTC. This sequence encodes CAWRGNPTYNEQFF.

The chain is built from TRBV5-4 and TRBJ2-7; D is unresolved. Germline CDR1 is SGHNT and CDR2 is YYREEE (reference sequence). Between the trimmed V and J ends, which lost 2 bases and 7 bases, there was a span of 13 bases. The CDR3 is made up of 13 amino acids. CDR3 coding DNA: TGTGCCAGCAGCTTCCTGGGATCGTGGGAGCAGTACTTC. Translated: CASSFLGSWEQYF.

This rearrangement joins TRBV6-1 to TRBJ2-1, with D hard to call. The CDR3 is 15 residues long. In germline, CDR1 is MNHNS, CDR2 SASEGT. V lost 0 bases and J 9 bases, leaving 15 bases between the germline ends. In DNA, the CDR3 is TGTGCCAGCAGTGAAGCGCGAGTTTATAACACTGAGCAGTTCTTC. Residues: CASSEARVYNTEQFF.

The CDR3 protein is CASSFGLAASTDTQYF. In nucleotides, the CDR3 is TGTGCCAGCAGTTTCGGACTAGCGGCGAGCACAGATACGCAGTATTTT. V is TRBV5-6 and J is TRBJ2-3; 10 bases line up with TRBD2. Germline trimming cut 5 bases from V and 0 bases from J; bases unmatched to any gene: 6. This CDR3 region has 16 residues. The V gene's germline CDR1 is SGHDT and CDR2 YYEEEE.

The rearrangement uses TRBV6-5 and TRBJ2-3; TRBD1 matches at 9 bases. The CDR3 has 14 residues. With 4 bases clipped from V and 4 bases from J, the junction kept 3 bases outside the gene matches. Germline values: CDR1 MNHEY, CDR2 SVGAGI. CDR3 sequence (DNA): TGTGCCAGCAGTTGGGACAGGGAAGCAGATACGCAGTATTTT. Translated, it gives CASSWDREADTQYF.

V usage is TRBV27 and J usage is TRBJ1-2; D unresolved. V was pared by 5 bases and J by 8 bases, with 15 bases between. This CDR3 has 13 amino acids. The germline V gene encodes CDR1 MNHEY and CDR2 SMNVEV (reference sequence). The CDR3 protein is CASSPSPDGGYTF. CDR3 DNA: TGTGCCAGCAGTCCCAGCCCGGACGGCGGCTACACCTTC.

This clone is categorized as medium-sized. In DNA, the CDR3 is TGTGCCAGCAGAGAGGGACTGGAGAACATTCAGTACTTC. Amino acids: CASREGLENIQYF. The J gene is TRBJ2-4, the V gene TRBV2, with a weak D call TRBD2 (6 bases). The germline V and J ends were trimmed by 6 bases and 7 bases, with 13 bases remaining between them. Germline CDR1 reads SNHLY; CDR2 reads FYNNEI. CDR3 size: 13 residues.

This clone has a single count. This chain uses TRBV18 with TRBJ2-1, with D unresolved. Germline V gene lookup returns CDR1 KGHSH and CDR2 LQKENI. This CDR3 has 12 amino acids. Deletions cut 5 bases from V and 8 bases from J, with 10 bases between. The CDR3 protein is CASSKNADEQFF. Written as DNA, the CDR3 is TGTGCCAGCTCAAAGAACGCGGATGAGCAGTTCTTC.

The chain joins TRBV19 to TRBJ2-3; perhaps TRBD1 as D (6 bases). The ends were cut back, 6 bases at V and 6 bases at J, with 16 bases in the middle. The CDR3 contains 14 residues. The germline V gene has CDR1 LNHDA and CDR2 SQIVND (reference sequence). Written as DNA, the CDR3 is TGTGCCAGTAGGAAACAGGGTAATGTCGATACGCAGTATTTT. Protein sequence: CASRKQGNVDTQYF.

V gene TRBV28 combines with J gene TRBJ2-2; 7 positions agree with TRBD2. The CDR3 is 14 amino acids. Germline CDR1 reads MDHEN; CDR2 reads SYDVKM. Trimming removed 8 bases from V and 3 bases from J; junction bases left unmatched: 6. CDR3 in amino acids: CASGAGRDTGELFF. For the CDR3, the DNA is TGTGCCAGCGGAGCGGGGCGGGACACCGGGGAGCTGTTTTTT.

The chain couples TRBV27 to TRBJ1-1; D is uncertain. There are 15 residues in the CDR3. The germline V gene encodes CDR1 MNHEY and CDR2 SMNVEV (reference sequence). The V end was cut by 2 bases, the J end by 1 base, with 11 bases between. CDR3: CASSLSRAPNTEAFF. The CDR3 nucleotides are TGTGCCAGCAGTTTAAGTAGGGCACCGAACACTGAAGCTTTCTTT.

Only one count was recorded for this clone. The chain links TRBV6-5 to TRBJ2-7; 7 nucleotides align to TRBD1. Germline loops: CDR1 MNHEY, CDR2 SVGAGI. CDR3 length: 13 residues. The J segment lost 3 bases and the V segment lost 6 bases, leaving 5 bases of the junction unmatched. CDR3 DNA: TGTGCCAGCAGCCCTAGGACAGGCTACGAGCAGTACTTC. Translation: CASSPRTGYEQYF.